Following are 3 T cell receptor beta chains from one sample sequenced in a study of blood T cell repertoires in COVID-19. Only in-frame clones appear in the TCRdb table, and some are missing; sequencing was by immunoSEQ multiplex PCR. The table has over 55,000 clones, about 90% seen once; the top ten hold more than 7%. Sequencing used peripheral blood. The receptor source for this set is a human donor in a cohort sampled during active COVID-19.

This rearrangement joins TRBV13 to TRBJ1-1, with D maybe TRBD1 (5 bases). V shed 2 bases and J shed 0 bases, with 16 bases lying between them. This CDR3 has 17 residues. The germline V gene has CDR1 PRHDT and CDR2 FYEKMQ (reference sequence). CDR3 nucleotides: TGTGCCAGCAGCTTAAAGATGACAGAGAAAATGAACACTGAAGCTTTCTTT. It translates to CASSLKMTEKMNTEAFF.

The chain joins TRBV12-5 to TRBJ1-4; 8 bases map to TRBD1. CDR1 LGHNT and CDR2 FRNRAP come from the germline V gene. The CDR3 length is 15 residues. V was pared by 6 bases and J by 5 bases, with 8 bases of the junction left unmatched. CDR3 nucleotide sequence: TGTGCTAGTGGCTCGGGACAGGTCGCCAATGAAAAACTGTTTTTT. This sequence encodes CASGSGQVANEKLFF.

CDR3 coding DNA: TGTGCCAGTAGTCCGGGACAGAACTCCTACGAGCAGTACTTC. This sequence encodes CASSPGQNSYEQYF. This rearrangement joins TRBV19 to TRBJ2-7, with 7 nucleotides matching TRBD1. CDR1 LNHDA and CDR2 SQIVND come from the germline V gene (reference sequence). This CDR3 contains 14 residues. V lost 5 bases to trimming and J lost 0 bases; unmatched junction nucleotides: 4.